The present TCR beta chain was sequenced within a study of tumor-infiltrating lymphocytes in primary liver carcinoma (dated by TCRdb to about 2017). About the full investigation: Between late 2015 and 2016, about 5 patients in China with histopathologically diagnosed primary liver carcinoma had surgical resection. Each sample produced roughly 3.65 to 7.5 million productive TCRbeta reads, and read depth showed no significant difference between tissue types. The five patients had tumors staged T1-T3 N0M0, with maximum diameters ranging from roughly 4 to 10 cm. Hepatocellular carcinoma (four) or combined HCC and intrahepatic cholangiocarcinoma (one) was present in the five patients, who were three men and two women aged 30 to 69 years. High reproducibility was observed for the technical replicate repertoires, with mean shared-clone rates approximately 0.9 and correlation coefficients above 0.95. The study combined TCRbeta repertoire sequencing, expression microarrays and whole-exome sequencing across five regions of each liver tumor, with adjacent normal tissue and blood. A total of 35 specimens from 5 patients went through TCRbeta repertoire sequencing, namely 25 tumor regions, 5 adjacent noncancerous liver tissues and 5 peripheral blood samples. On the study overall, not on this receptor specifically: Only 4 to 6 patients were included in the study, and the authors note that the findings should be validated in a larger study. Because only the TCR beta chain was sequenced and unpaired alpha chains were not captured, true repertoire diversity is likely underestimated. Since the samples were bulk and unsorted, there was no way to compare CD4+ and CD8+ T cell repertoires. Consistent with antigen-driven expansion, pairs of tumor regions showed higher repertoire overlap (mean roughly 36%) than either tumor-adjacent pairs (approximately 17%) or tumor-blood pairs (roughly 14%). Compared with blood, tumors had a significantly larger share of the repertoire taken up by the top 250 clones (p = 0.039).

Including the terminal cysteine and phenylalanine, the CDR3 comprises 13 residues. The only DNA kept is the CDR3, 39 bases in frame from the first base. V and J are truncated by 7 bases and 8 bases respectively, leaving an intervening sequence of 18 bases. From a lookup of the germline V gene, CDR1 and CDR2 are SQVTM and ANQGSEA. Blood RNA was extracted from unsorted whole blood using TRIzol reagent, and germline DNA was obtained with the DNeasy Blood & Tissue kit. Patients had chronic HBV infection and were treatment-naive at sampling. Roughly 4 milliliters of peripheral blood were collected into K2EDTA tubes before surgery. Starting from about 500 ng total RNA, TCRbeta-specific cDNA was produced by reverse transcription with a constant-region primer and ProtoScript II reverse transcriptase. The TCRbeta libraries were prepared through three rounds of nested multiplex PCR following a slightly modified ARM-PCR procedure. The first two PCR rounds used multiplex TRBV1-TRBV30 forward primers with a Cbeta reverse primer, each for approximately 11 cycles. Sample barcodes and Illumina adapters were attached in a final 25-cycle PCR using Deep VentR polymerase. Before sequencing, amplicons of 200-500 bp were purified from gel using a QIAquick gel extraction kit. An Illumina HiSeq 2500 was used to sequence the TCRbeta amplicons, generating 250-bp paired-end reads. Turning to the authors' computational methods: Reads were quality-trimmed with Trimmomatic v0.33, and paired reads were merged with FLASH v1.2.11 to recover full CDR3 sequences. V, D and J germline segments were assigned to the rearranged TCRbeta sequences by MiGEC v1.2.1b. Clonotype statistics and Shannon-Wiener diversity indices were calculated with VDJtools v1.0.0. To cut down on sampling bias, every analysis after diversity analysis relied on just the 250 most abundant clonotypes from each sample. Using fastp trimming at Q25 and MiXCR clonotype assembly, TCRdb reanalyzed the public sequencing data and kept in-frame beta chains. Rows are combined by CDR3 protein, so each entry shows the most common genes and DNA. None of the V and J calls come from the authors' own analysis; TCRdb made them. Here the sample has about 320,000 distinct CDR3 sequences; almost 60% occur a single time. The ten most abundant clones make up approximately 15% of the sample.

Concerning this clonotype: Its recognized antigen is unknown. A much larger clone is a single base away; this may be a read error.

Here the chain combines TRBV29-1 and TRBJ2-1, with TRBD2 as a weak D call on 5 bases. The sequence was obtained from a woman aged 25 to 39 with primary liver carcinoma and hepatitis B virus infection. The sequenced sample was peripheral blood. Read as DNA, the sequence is TGCAGCGCCCGAGGGCAGGTCGGGTATGAGCAGTTCTTC. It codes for CSARGQVGYEQFF.